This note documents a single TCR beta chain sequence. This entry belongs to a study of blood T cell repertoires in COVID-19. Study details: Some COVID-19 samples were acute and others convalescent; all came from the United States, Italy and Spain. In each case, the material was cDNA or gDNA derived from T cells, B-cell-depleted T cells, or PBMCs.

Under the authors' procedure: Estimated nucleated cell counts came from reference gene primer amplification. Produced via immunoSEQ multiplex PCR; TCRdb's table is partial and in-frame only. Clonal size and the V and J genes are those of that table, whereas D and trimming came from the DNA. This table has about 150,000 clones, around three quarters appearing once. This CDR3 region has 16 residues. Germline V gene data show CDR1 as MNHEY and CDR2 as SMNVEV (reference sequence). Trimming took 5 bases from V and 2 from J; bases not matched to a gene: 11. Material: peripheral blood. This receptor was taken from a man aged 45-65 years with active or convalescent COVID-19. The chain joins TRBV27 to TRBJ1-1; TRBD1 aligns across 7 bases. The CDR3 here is CASSPLTGAANTEAFF. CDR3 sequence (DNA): TGTGCCAGCAGTCCACTTACAGGGGCCGCAAACACTGAAGCTTTCTTT.